This T cell receptor (beta chain) is drawn from a study of immune characterization of retroperitoneal liposarcoma (dated by TCRdb to about 2019). Including the terminal cysteine and phenylalanine, the CDR3 comprises 15 residues. The sequence is cut down to CDR3 DNA, 45 bases in frame from base 1. V and J are truncated by 7 bases and 0 bases respectively, leaving an intervening sequence of 12 bases. Sequences MNHNS (CDR1) and SASEGT (CDR2) are obtained from the germline V gene. The method behind the library was PCR. The reads were generated on a NextSeq 500. Clones were called with MiXCR by TCRdb after fastp trimmed the public reads at Q25, and only in-frame beta chains were retained. Rows matching on CDR3 protein sequence are summarized as one entry with the most common DNA and genes. The sample table shows some 9,300 distinct CDR3 sequences, and 37% are seen once. The top ten clonotypes cover 10% of the sample.

For this clonotype: The antigen it recognizes is unknown. No clone much larger than this one lies a single base away; base qualities are absent.

The sequence joins TRBV6-1 to TRBJ2-2, with no D gene named confidently. This sequence was found in a female donor with retroperitoneal liposarcoma. The sample was tumor tissue. The nucleotide sequence is given as TGTGCCAGCACCCGTCAGAGGACGAACACCGGGGAGCTGTTTTTT. This yields the protein CASTRQRTNTGELFF.